This T cell receptor (beta chain) was identified during a study of radiotherapy plus CTLA-4 blockade in lung cancer. Study-level findings and limits: The study found tumor-derived TCR clones expanded in blood after radiotherapy plus ipilimumab. With interferon-beta, early dynamics of blood T cell clones were reported to best predict response.

Profiled with immunoSEQ multiplex PCR; TCRdb holds only in-frame clones, not every one. The table lists more than 90,000 clones, approximately 82% of them singletons, with under 30% in the top ten. In chemo-refractory metastatic non-small-cell lung cancer, patients got ipilimumab CTLA-4 blockade together with focal radiation. Only a few counts were recorded for this clone. The antigen remains undetermined. This CDR3 comprises 16 residues. Germline loops: CDR1 LNHDA, CDR2 SQIVND (reference sequence). Trimming pared 5 bases from V and 2 bases from J, leaving 13 bases between. The sequence was collected from a human donor with non-small cell lung cancer that progressed on radiotherapy plus ipilimumab. The V gene is TRBV19, the J gene TRBJ2-6, with D possibly TRBD1 on 6 matching bases. The specimen was peripheral blood, collected from a patient treated with radiotherapy plus ipilimumab. The chain's CDR3 is CASSSPNRAGANVLTF. The DNA for the CDR3 is TGTGCCAGTAGTTCTCCCAACAGGGCTGGGGCCAACGTCCTGACTTTC. Drawing the rest from reference TRBV19 and TRBJ2-6, the complete variable domain is DGGITQSPKYLFRKEGQNVTLSCEQNLNHDAMYWYRQDPGQGLRLIYYSQIVNDFQKGDIAEGYSVSREKKESFPLTVTSAQKNPTAFYLCASSSPNRAGANVLTFGAGSRLTVL.